Listed below are T cell receptor beta chains from one sample, sequenced in a study of blood T cell repertoires in COVID-19. The repertoire was sequenced with immunoSEQ multiplex PCR; TCRdb's copy has only in-frame clones and lacks some. The sample has approximately 270,000 clones, around nine tenths seen once. The sample consisted of peripheral blood. The receptors were gathered from a middle-aged man with active or convalescent COVID-19. The CDR3 runs from the conserved cysteine through the conserved F or W. D genes are given only for firm matches. Clone sizes are given selectively: once, few, many, or a class where the clone is expanded.

-	TRBV6-1	TRBJ2-3	-	CASSEMGLTDTQYF	TGTGCCAGCAGTGAAATGGGGCTCACAGATACGCAGTATTTT
TRBD2	TRBV29-1	TRBJ2-1	-	CSVAPGLAPNNEQFF	TGCAGCGTTGCCCCGGGACTAGCGCCAAACAATGAGCAGTTCTTC
TRBD1	TRBV4-1	TRBJ1-1	-	CASSQGQGGTEAFF	TGCGCCAGCAGCCAAGGACAGGGAGGCACTGAAGCTTTCTTT
-	TRBV28	TRBJ2-2	-	CASSLTGSSGELFF	TGTGCCAGCAGCTTAACAGGGTCATCCGGGGAGCTGTTTTTT
TRBD2	TRBV9	TRBJ2-4	-	CASSVGLAGALDIQYF	TGTGCCAGCAGCGTAGGTCTAGCGGGGGCCCTAGACATTCAGTACTTC
-	TRBV18	TRBJ1-2	-	CASSPPWSSSGYTF	TGTGCCAGCTCACCACCGTGGAGCAGTTCTGGCTACACCTTC
TRBD2	TRBV10-3	TRBJ2-5	-	CAIKLSGGSTETQYF	TGTGCCATCAAACTGAGCGGGGGGAGCACAGAGACCCAGTACTTC
-	TRBV7-3	TRBJ2-1	-	CASSPRGRRMDNEQFF	TGTGCCAGCAGCCCCAGGGGAAGGAGAATGGACAATGAGCAGTTCTTC
-	TRBV5-1	TRBJ1-1	-	CASTTGQNTEAFF	TGCGCCAGCACCACTGGACAGAACACTGAAGCTTTCTTT
-	TRBV18	TRBJ1-1	-	CASSRREIRVNTEAFF	TGTGCCAGCTCACGCCGGGAGATCCGGGTGAACACTGAAGCTTTCTTT
-	TRBV27	TRBJ2-3	-	CASSLKTSTDTQYF	TGTGCCAGCAGTTTAAAAACTAGCACAGATACGCAGTATTTT
TRBD2	TRBV27	TRBJ2-1	-	CASSFLAGGNEQFF	TGTGCCAGCAGTTTCCTAGCGGGGGGCAATGAGCAGTTCTTC
-	TRBV5-1	TRBJ1-1	-	CASSGGLATEAFF	TGCGCCAGCAGCGGGGGACTTGCCACTGAAGCTTTCTTT
-	TRBV6-2/TRBV6-3	TRBJ2-3	-	CASSYEDTQYF	TGTGCCAGCAGTTACGAGGATACGCAGTATTTT
TRBD1	TRBV18	TRBJ2-7	-	CASSSHDRGYEQYF	TGTGCCAGCTCATCACATGACAGGGGCTACGAGCAGTACTTC
-	TRBV11-2	TRBJ1-5	-	CASSPGGPTSNQPQHF	TGTGCCAGCAGCCCCGGGGGACCCACTAGCAATCAGCCCCAGCATTTT
-	TRBV5-5	TRBJ1-4	-	CASSYSKDIRATNEKLFF	TGTGCCAGCAGCTACTCCAAGGACATCCGTGCAACTAATGAAAAACTGTTTTTT
TRBD1	TRBV5-1	TRBJ2-5	-	CASSPGQGQETQYF	TGCGCCAGCAGCCCGGGACAGGGGCAAGAGACCCAGTACTTC
-	TRBV5-1	TRBJ2-6	-	CASSFGGPSGANVLTF	TGCGCCAGCAGCTTCGGAGGGCCCTCTGGGGCCAACGTCCTGACTTTC
TRBD1	TRBV3-1/TRBV3-2	TRBJ1-4	-	CASSTHTGTANEKLFF	TGTGCCAGCAGCACCCACACCGGGACAGCTAATGAAAAACTGTTTTTT
-	TRBV6-1	TRBJ1-1	-	CASSEAAGIPLPQAFF	TGTGCCAGCAGTGAAGCCGCGGGGATCCCGCTCCCCCAAGCTTTCTTT
-	TRBV7-2	TRBJ2-5	-	CASSQERYRTQYF	TGTGCCAGCAGCCAGGAGCGGTACAGGACCCAGTACTTC
TRBD1	TRBV6-5	TRBJ1-5	-	CASTGGFSNQPQHF	TGTGCCAGCACAGGGGGGTTTAGCAATCAGCCCCAGCATTTT
-	TRBV7-9	TRBJ1-1	few	CASSLNSGGGDPEAFF	TGTGCCAGCAGCTTGAACTCGGGCGGCGGGGATCCTGAAGCTTTCTTT
-	TRBV5-1	TRBJ2-5	-	CASSFQGPETQYF	TGCGCCAGCAGCTTTCAGGGTCCGGAGACCCAGTACTTC
TRBD1	TRBV5-8	TRBJ1-2	-	CASSRVPGQDSHGYTF	TGTGCCAGCAGCCGCGTCCCTGGACAGGACTCTCATGGCTACACCTTC
-	TRBV27	TRBJ2-1	-	CASRRSWAGDYNEQFF	TGTGCCAGCCGTAGGAGTTGGGCAGGGGACTACAATGAGCAGTTCTTC
-	TRBV11-2	TRBJ2-1	-	CASSFSSENNEQFF	TGTGCCAGCAGCTTTTCTAGCGAGAACAATGAGCAGTTCTTC
TRBD2	TRBV30	TRBJ2-2	-	CAWVGGTSGSTGELFF	TGTGCCTGGGTTGGGGGGACTAGCGGATCCACCGGGGAGCTGTTTTTT
TRBD1	TRBV6-1	TRBJ2-3	-	CASSEKRDRGWPDTQYF	TGTGCCAGCAGCGAAAAGAGGGACAGGGGTTGGCCAGATACGCAGTATTTT
-	TRBV9	TRBJ1-1	once	CASSPRLNTEAFF	TGTGCCAGCAGCCCTAGATTGAACACTGAAGCTTTCTTT
TRBD2	TRBV2	TRBJ2-5	once	CASRPLSGRGETQYF	TGTGCCAGCAGGCCACTCAGCGGGAGAGGGGAGACCCAGTACTTC
-	TRBV30	TRBJ1-4	-	CAWSRTLKREKLFF	TGTGCCTGGAGTCGGACACTTAAACGAGAAAAACTGTTTTTT
-	TRBV19	TRBJ1-5	-	CASSSRRGNPNQPQHF	TGTGCCAGTAGCTCTAGACGGGGAAACCCGAATCAGCCCCAGCATTTT
TRBD1	TRBV11-1	TRBJ1-5	-	CASSPDRDGQPQHF	TGTGCCAGCAGCCCGGACAGGGACGGTCAGCCCCAGCATTTT
-	TRBV6-5	TRBJ1-5	-	CASTGGSNQPQHF	TGTGCCAGCACCGGCGGTAGCAATCAGCCCCAGCATTTT
TRBD2	TRBV27	TRBJ2-3	-	CASSSRLAGWYTQYF	TGTGCCAGCAGTTCGCGCCTAGCGGGGTGGTATACGCAGTATTTT
-	TRBV18	TRBJ1-1	-	CASSAGSNTEAFF	TGTGCCAGCTCCGCCGGGAGCAACACTGAAGCTTTCTTT
-	TRBV11-2	TRBJ2-7	few	CASSLVQGYEQYF	TGTGCCAGCAGCTTAGTACAGGGCTACGAGCAGTACTTC
-	TRBV4-1	TRBJ1-5	-	CASSLQANQPQHF	TGCGCCAGCAGCCTCCAAGCCAATCAGCCCCAGCATTTT
TRBD2	TRBV19	TRBJ2-7	-	CASSNRLASIHEQYF	TGTGCCAGTAGCAATAGACTAGCAAGTATCCACGAGCAGTACTTC
TRBD1	TRBV12-3/TRBV12-4	TRBJ1-2	once	CASSRTGNYGYTF	TGTGCCAGCAGTCGGACAGGGAACTATGGCTACACCTTC